The present TCR beta chain was sequenced within a study of OX40 agonist ivuxolimab in advanced cancers. Study summary: Three dose-escalation patients had partial responses: one with hepatocellular carcinoma and two with cutaneous melanoma.

About this clone: As yet, its antigen is unknown.

Germline V lookup: CDR1 SGHKS, CDR2 YYEKEE (reference sequence). This CDR3 has 15 residues. Unmatched junction bases numbered 2, after V lost 2 bases and J lost 2 bases. Study-wide points: Those patients achieving a partial response at 0.1-3.0 mg/kg showed among the lowest clonal expansion. It was also the case that some nonresponders had low normalized T-cell clonal expansion. By week 6 at 0.1 to 3.0 mg/kg, blood CD4+ and CD8+ T cells had expanded clonally.

Produced via immunoSEQ multiplex PCR; TCRdb's table is partial and in-frame only. The sample contains more than 60,000 clones, 65% to 85% of which appear only once. J is TRBJ1-5 and V is TRBV5-5, with 9 bases that match TRBD1. The receptor's source is an adult with an advanced solid tumor such as melanoma, head and neck, liver or kidney cancer. The sequencing used CD4+ or CD8+ T cells sorted from blood, collected in a trial of the OX40 agonist ivuxolimab. The CDR3, as DNA: TGTGCCAGCAGCTTTCGGACAGGGGGCAATCAGCCCCAGCATTTT. Translated, it gives CASSFRTGGNQPQHF.